The 28 T cell receptor beta chains reported below all come from one sample, sequenced in a study of T cell responses to AZD1222 COVID-19 vaccine. Profiling relied on immunoSEQ multiplex PCR, and the TCRdb table lists in-frame clones only, not all of them. The data show around 130,000 clones, nearly 90% seen once. The specimen was peripheral blood, collected 28 days after the second AZD1222 dose. The receptors shown here come from an adult who received the AZD1222 COVID-19 vaccine.

The J gene is TRBJ1-6, the V gene TRBV6-5; perhaps TRBD1 as D (6 bases). V lost 8 bases and J lost 11, with 16 bases in between. Germline V gene sequence: CDR1 MNHEY, CDR2 SVGAGI. CDR3 size: 13 residues. Written as DNA, the CDR3 is TGTGCCAGCTCTCAGGGTAGGACAGCACCCCTCCACTTT. It is translated as CASSQGRTAPLHF.

The chain combines TRBV23-1 with TRBJ2-5, with a possible D match to TRBD1 (5 bases). TRBV23-1 is an ORF; its function is uncertain. The V end lost 7 bases, the J end lost 2 bases, and 17 bases lay between the germline ends. CDR3 length: 15 amino acids. The DNA of the CDR3 is TGCGCCAGCAACAAAGCCTCAGGGATGCAAGAGACCCAGTACTTC. It specifies CASNKASGMQETQYF.

The chain has TRBV4-1 and TRBJ1-2, with D possibly being TRBD1 (6 bases). V shed 5 bases and J shed 2 bases, with 15 bases lying between them. Per the germline V gene, CDR1 is MGHRA and CDR2 is YSYEKL. The CDR3 extends over 15 amino acids. The CDR3 coding sequence is TGCGCCAGCAGCTTAGTCGTAACAGGGAACTATGGCTACACCTTC. Protein product: CASSLVVTGNYGYTF.

The chain joins TRBV10-3 to TRBJ1-2; 11 nucleotides line up with TRBD1. CDR1 and CDR2 (germline): ENHRY, SYGVKD. With 7 bases clipped from V and 6 bases from J, the junction kept 10 bases outside the gene matches. The CDR3 runs to 15 residues. CDR3 sequence (DNA): TGTGCCATCACTAGGACAGGGGGCAGTCCAGATGGCTACACCTTC. Translating gives CAITRTGGSPDGYTF.

This chain connects TRBV7-9 to TRBJ1-1, with D perhaps TRBD1 (6 bases). This CDR3 is 14 amino acids long. Germline CDR1 is SEHNR and CDR2 is FQNEAQ (reference sequence). The germline V and J ends were trimmed by 2 bases and 7 bases, with 14 bases remaining between them. This chain's CDR3 is CASSLQQGVVEAFF. The CDR3 DNA is TGTGCCAGCAGCTTACAACAGGGAGTTGTTGAAGCTTTCTTT.

This chain links TRBV5-8 with TRBJ2-1, with 10 bases fitting TRBD1. Germline assignment: CDR1 SGHTS and CDR2 YDEGEE. The CDR3 extends over 16 amino acids. The ends lost 7 bases at V and 9 bases at J; junction bases unmatched: 16. Here the CDR3 reads CASPSRGQGEIGEQFF. The CDR3 DNA sequence: TGTGCCAGCCCCTCCCGAGGACAGGGGGAAATTGGTGAGCAGTTCTTC.

The chain links TRBV2 to TRBJ1-4; D is unclear. The CDR3 consists of 15 residues. The ends were cut back, 4 bases at V and 4 bases at J, with 13 bases in the middle. Germline-derived CDR1 and CDR2 are SNHLY and FYNNEI. The DNA for the CDR3 is TGTGCCAGCAGTGCGGCCCGAGCCAGTAATGAAAAACTGTTTTTT. Translating it yields CASSAARASNEKLFF.

This chain connects TRBV21-1 to TRBJ2-1; TRBD1, as called in the table, went unchecked against the DNA. TRBV21-1 is noted as a pseudogene. CDR3 length: 14 residues. CDR3 residues: CASRDGDRGTEQFF. The CDR3 nucleotides are TGTGCCAGCAGGGACGGGGACAGGGGAACTGAGCAGTTCTTC.

The rearrangement links TRBV19 to TRBJ1-1, with D uncertain. CDR1 is LNHDA, CDR2 SQIVND, per germline (reference sequence). V was shortened by 3 bases and J by 7 bases, with 9 bases between the two germline ends. This CDR3 spans 12 amino acids. In DNA, the CDR3 is TGTGCCAGTAGTATCTTACACCGTGAAGCTTTCTTT. It translates to CASSILHREAFF.

CDR3 bases: TGTGCCAGCAGCGTAGCCGGTGGGGGGGCTGATGGCTACACCTTC. Protein product: CASSVAGGGADGYTF. V gene TRBV9 combines with J gene TRBJ1-2; a possible D gene is TRBD1 (6 bases). Germline CDR1 and CDR2: SGDLS and YYNGEE. The CDR3 sequence is 15 residues long. Deletions cut 0 bases from V and 6 bases from J, with 15 bases between. The complete variable domain, with remaining parts taken from reference TRBV9 and TRBJ1-2, reads DSGVTQTPKHLITATGQRVTLRCSPRSGDLSVYWYQQSLDQGLQFLIQYYNGEERAKGNILERFSAQQFPDLHSELNLSSLELGDSALYFCASSVAGGGADGYTFGSGTRLTVV.

The chain uses TRBV3-1 (or the pseudogene TRBV3-2) and TRBJ1-2, with a tentative D call TRBD1 (5 bases). The germline CDR1 and CDR2 sequences are LGHDT and YNNKEL (reference sequence). V was cut by 7 bases and J by 3 bases, with 15 bases left in between. The CDR3 consists of 14 residues. The DNA for the CDR3 is TGTGCCAGCACCGCCTCGGGGGGGGACTATGGCTACACCTTC. Translation gives CASTASGGDYGYTF.

This chain uses TRBV3-1 (or the pseudogene TRBV3-2) with TRBJ1-1; maybe TRBD1 (5 bases). The V end lost 4 bases, the J end lost 4 bases, and 19 bases lay between the germline ends. CDR1 LGHDT and CDR2 YNNKEL come from the germline V gene (reference sequence). This CDR3 spans 16 amino acids. CDR3: CASSPDYGGSGTEAFF. DNA for the CDR3: TGTGCCAGCAGCCCGGATTATGGGGGGTCGGGCACTGAAGCTTTCTTT.

The chain uses TRBV6-4 and TRBJ1-1; D gene uncertain. The CDR3 is 13 amino acids. Germline lookup yields CDR1 MRHNA and CDR2 SNTAGT. V dropped 1 base and J dropped 1 base, with 4 bases sitting between them. Written as DNA, the CDR3 is TGTGCCAGCAGTGACTATGCGAACACTGAAGCTTTCTTT. As protein: CASSDYANTEAFF.

The rearrangement joins TRBV10-1 to TRBJ1-3; no clear D. The CDR3 sequence is 18 residues long. V lost 4 bases to trimming and J lost 0 bases, with 19 bases between them. Germline V gene sequence: CDR1 WNHNN, CDR2 SYGVQD (reference sequence). The CDR3 loop reads CASSALPGRDSSGNTIYF. The DNA for the CDR3 is TGCGCCAGCAGTGCGCTCCCGGGTCGGGATAGCTCTGGAAACACCATATATTTT.

The chain carries TRBV4-3 and TRBJ2-6; D uncertain. Between the trimmed V and J ends, which lost 4 bases and 0 bases, there was a span of 4 bases. Per the germline V gene, CDR1 is LGHNA and CDR2 is YSLEER. The CDR3 sequence is 14 residues long. The CDR3 region is CASSLHSGANVLTF. The DNA for the CDR3 is TGCGCCAGCAGCCTGCACTCTGGGGCCAACGTCCTGACTTTC.

The genes are TRBV11-3 and TRBJ1-1, with TRBD1 identical over 7 bases. CDR1 and CDR2 (germline): SGHNT, YENEEA. Trimming took 0 bases from V and 5 from J; bases not matched to a gene: 0. The CDR3 loop spans 13 amino acids. The CDR3 DNA sequence: TGTGCCAGCAGCTTAGAGGACAGGACTGAAGCTTTCTTT. Its protein is CASSLEDRTEAFF.

The chain has TRBV15 and TRBJ1-4; no definite D call. This CDR3 has 15 residues. V lost 0 bases and J lost 4, with 9 bases in between. Germline assignment: CDR1 LNHNV and CDR2 YYDKDF (reference sequence). The CDR3 loop is CATSRDLRLNEKLFF. The CDR3 nucleotides read TGTGCCACCAGCAGAGATCTACGGCTTAATGAAAAACTGTTTTTT.

This clone was found a few times. The J gene is TRBJ1-3, the V gene TRBV9; D not certain. Per germline, CDR1 SGDLS and CDR2 YYNGEE. Trimming removed 3 bases from V and 4 bases from J, with 11 bases in between. The CDR3 contains 14 residues. CDR3 loop: CASSATVPGNTIYF. CDR3 nucleotides: TGTGCCAGCAGCGCCACCGTCCCGGGAAACACCATATATTTT.

The rearrangement links TRBV5-4 to TRBJ1-2; 7 bases align to TRBD1. Germline loops: CDR1 SGHNT, CDR2 YYREEE (reference sequence). With V trimmed by 4 bases and J by 8 bases, 17 bases remained unmatched. The length of the CDR3 is 16 residues. The CDR3 coding sequence is TGTGCCAGCAGCCAAAATCGAGGGGGCGGTGAGGTCGGCTACACCTTC. This gives the protein CASSQNRGGGEVGYTF.

J is TRBJ2-7 and V is TRBV30; a possible D gene is TRBD2 (7 bases). V lost 8 bases and J lost 5, with 19 bases in between. Germline assignment: CDR1 GTSNPN and CDR2 SVGIG (reference sequence). This CDR3 has 13 residues. Here the CDR3 reads CAQSRGAGNEQYF. The CDR3 nucleotides are TGTGCCCAATCTCGGGGGGCCGGGAACGAGCAGTACTTC. The whole variable domain, remainder taken from reference TRBV30 and TRBJ2-7, is SQTIHQWPATLVQPVGSPLSLECTVEGTSNPNLYWYRQAAGRGLQLLFYSVGIGQISSEVPQNLSASRPQDRQFILSSKKLLLSDSGFYLCAQSRGAGNEQYFGPGTRLTVT.

The chain uses TRBV6-5 and TRBJ1-5; D gene unclear. V was clipped by 0 bases and J by 4 bases, with 10 bases between them. Germline V lookup: CDR1 MNHEY, CDR2 SVGAGI. The CDR3 extends over 15 amino acids. CDR3 DNA sequence: TGTGCCAGCAGTTACTCGAGGGCAGGTAATCAGCCCCAGCATTTT. It is translated as CASSYSRAGNQPQHF.

The chain couples TRBV7-8 to TRBJ1-2, with 7 bases fitting TRBD1. V was clipped by 6 bases and J by 4 bases; unmatched bases: 8. The CDR3 loop spans 14 amino acids. Germline values: CDR1 SGHVS, CDR2 FQNEAQ. CDR3 nucleotides: TGTGCCAGCAGTAAAGGAACAGGGGCCTATGGCTACACCTTC. Its protein is CASSKGTGAYGYTF. Combining the CDR3 with reference TRBV7-8 and TRBJ1-2 gives the whole variable domain GAGVSQSPRYKVAKRGQDVALRCDPISGHVSLFWYQQALGQGPEFLTYFQNEAQLDKSGLPSDRFFAERPEGSVSTLKIQRTQQEDSAVYLCASSKGTGAYGYTFGSGTRLTVV.

This chain joins TRBV19 and TRBJ1-5; 7 bases line up with TRBD1. V lost 3 bases to trimming and J lost 4 bases; unmatched junction nucleotides: 9. The CDR3 totals 16 residues. From germline, CDR1 is LNHDA and CDR2 SQIVND (reference sequence). Here the CDR3 DNA reads TGTGCCAGTAGTATCCCCGTCTCAGGGGGAAATCAGCCCCAGCATTTT. Amino acids: CASSIPVSGGNQPQHF.

V and J are TRBV10-1 and TRBJ1-2; 8 positions agree with TRBD1. V was pared by 9 bases and J by 2 bases, with 11 bases of the junction left unmatched. Germline loops: CDR1 WNHNN, CDR2 SYGVQD (reference sequence). The CDR3 contains 15 residues. The CDR3 loop is CARTPEDRANYGYTF. The DNA of the CDR3 is TGCGCCAGAACACCCGAGGACAGGGCCAACTATGGCTACACCTTC.

The V call is TRBV7-2, the J call TRBJ2-1; no clear D. This CDR3 region has 14 residues. Germline loops: CDR1 SGHTA, CDR2 FQGNSA. Trimming took 5 bases from V and 3 from J, leaving 11 bases between them. The DNA of the CDR3 is TGTGCCAGCAGCCCACGCGATGGCTACAATGAGCAGTTCTTC. Amino acid sequence: CASSPRDGYNEQFF.

This sequence joins TRBV13 and TRBJ1-5; no clear D gene. The CDR3 has 13 amino acids. Germline V gene sequence: CDR1 PRHDT, CDR2 FYEKMQ (reference sequence). The V and J ends lost 5 bases and 2 bases respectively, with 7 bases between them. CDR3 amino acids: CASSKSRNQPQHF. The CDR3 nucleotides are TGTGCCAGCAGCAAGTCCCGCAATCAGCCCCAGCATTTT.

The rearrangement links TRBV2 to TRBJ1-3, with D tentatively TRBD1 (6 bases). The CDR3 is made up of 15 amino acids. Trimming left V 4 bases short and J 0 bases short, with 10 bases between. CDR1 and CDR2 from the germline V gene are SNHLY and FYNNEI. The CDR3 DNA reads TGTGCCAGCAGTGCGGGGGCTATCTCTGGAAACACCATATATTTT. Amino acids: CASSAGAISGNTIYF.

This clone is classed as medium-sized. The chain recombines TRBV11-2 with TRBJ2-7, with 9 bases aligning to TRBD1. This CDR3 is built from 15 residues. V lost 2 bases to trimming and J lost 5 bases; unmatched junction nucleotides: 7. Germline V gene data show CDR1 as SGHAT and CDR2 as FQNNGV. CDR3 sequence (DNA): TGTGCCAGCAGCTTACTCGGACAGGGGTTCCACGAGCAGTACTTC. This gives the protein CASSLLGQGFHEQYF.